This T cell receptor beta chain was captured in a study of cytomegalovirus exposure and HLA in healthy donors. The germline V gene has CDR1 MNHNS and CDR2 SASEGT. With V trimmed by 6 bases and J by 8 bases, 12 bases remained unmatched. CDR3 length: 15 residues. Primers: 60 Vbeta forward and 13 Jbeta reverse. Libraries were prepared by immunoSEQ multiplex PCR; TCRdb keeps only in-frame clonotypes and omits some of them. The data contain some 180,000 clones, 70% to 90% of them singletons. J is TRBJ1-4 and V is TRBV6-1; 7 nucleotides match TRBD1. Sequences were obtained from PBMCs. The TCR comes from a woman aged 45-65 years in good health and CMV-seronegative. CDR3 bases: TGTGCCAGCAGGCTAACAGGGGCGGATAGCGAAAAACTGTTTTTT. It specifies CASRLTGADSEKLFF.